The T cell receptor (beta chain) described here comes from a study of neurological immune-mediated disorders. There are many counts of this clonotype. Indicated time point: longitudinal time-point 2. 5'RACE generated cDNA with 10-nucleotide random UMIs. TCRdb fed the 5' RACE reads into MiXCR, producing one record per CDR3 protein. Of roughly 80,000 distinct CDR3 sequences listed, 4.5% to 7.5% are singletons. This CDR3 is 15 amino acids long. V lost 0 bases and J lost 3, with 13 bases in between. Germline CDR1 and CDR2: SGHRS and YFSETQ. The genes are TRBV5-1 and TRBJ2-7; D is possibly TRBD1 (5 bases). This TCR came from a woman in her fifties or sixties with multiple sclerosis. The sequencing input was PBMCs. CDR3 in DNA: TGCGCCAGCAGCTTGGTACAGGAACGCCACTACGAGCAGTACTTC. Amino acids: CASSLVQERHYEQYF. Based on the CDR3 plus reference TRBV5-1 and TRBJ2-7, the full variable domain is KAGVTQTPRYLIKTRGQQVTLSCSPISGHRSVSWYQQTPGQGLQFLFEYFSETQRNKGNFPGRFSGRQFSNSRSEMNVSTLELGDSALYLCASSLVQERHYEQYFGPGTRLTVT.